The source of this T cell receptor (beta chain) is a study of T cells after yellow fever vaccination. Turning to the study itself: Those fractions that held only low numbers of cells were prepared using the SMART-Seq v4 Ultra Low Input RNA kit.

As TCR cDNA was made by 5'RACE template switching, a universal primer site and UMIs were added. TCRdb re-derived calls from the 5' RACE reads in MiXCR, one entry per CDR3 protein. The data show a few hundred thousand distinct CDR3 sequences, about a sixth seen once. Germline lookup yields CDR1 SGHAT and CDR2 FQNNGV. The CDR3 covers 18 residues. Between the trimmed V and J ends, which lost 2 bases and 7 bases, there was a span of 26 bases. The chain carries TRBV11-2 and TRBJ1-2, with a weak D call TRBD1 (6 bases). The sample consisted of PBMCs, taken more than 4 days after the first yellow fever vaccination. The sequence derives from a man in his late teens or twenties who received the YFV17D yellow fever vaccine. CDR3 in amino acids: CASSLFSYATTGQGGYTF. The CDR3 region has the DNA TGTGCCAGCAGCTTATTTAGTTATGCGACAACAGGGCAAGGTGGCTACACCTTC.